This T cell receptor (beta chain) originates from a study of cytomegalovirus exposure and HLA in healthy donors. Study-level points and caveats: Accurate prediction of most subjects' HLA-A and HLA-B alleles from TCR beta sequences was reported. A later analysis showed TCR association rates differing by HLA locus, peaking at DRB1 and lowest at HLA-C.

V was pared by 3 bases and J by 5 bases, with 11 bases of the junction left unmatched. There are 16 residues in the CDR3. CDR1 is SGDLS and CDR2 is YYNGEE in the germline V gene. Use of 60 Vbeta and 13 Jbeta primers characterized the PCR. Original methodology: Counted up in a later analysis, unique TCR beta chains came to approximately 77 million, with around 10 million shared. TCRdb's table, derived via immunoSEQ multiplex PCR, lists solely in-frame clones and lacks some. The V and J calls and the clone size are those of that table, but D and trimming were determined from the DNA. The sample includes 150,000 to 200,000 clones, nearly 80% of them seen just once. Points on this clone: The antigen is not known.

The genes are TRBV9 and TRBJ1-5; 7 positions agree with TRBD1. The specimen sequenced was PBMCs. The source is a woman aged 25 to 39 in good health and CMV-seropositive. The CDR3 here is CASSGGGGLGDQPQHF. The CDR3 DNA is TGTGCCAGCAGCGGAGGAGGGGGCTTGGGCGATCAGCCCCAGCATTTT.